The 26 T cell receptor beta chains listed next were all sequenced from one sample in a study of cytomegalovirus exposure and HLA in healthy donors. A multiplex PCR was run with 60 Vbeta primers and 13 Jbeta primers. Data came from immunoSEQ multiplex PCR; TCRdb stores just in-frame clones and leaves some out. This table holds 150,000 to 250,000 clones, around 86% found once. The sample comprised PBMCs. The receptors here all came from a woman in her 50s in good health and CMV-seropositive.

The rearrangement uses TRBV28 and TRBJ2-5, with D perhaps matching TRBD1 (6 bases). The CDR3 sequence is 17 residues long. V lost 1 base and J 2 bases, leaving 17 bases between the germline ends. Looked up from germline, CDR1 is MDHEN and CDR2 is SYDVKM. CDR3 sequence: CASSLLQGVGRQETQYF. CDR3 sequence (DNA): TGTGCCAGCAGTTTATTACAGGGAGTAGGTCGGCAAGAGACCCAGTACTTC.

A few counts support this clone. This specimen includes other DNA sequences encoding the same CDR3. The rearrangement uses TRBV11-2 and TRBJ2-2; D not certain. The CDR3 has 16 amino acids. In germline, CDR1 is SGHAT, CDR2 FQNNGV. V gave up 1 base and J gave up 2 bases, with 11 bases separating them. The DNA for the CDR3 is TGTGCCAGCAGCTTAGTGAGACATGAAAACACCGGGGAGCTGTTTTTT. Its translation: CASSLVRHENTGELFF.

The chain employs TRBV27 and TRBJ2-7; D is uncertain. Trimming took 0 bases from V and 3 from J, leaving 6 bases between them. The length of the CDR3 is 13 residues. Germline lookup yields CDR1 MNHEY and CDR2 SMNVEV (reference sequence). The CDR3, as DNA: TGTGCCAGCAGTTTATCTCCACTCTACGAGCAGTACTTC. It translates to CASSLSPLYEQYF.

This sequence joins TRBV10-1 and TRBJ1-1; 7 nucleotides line up with TRBD1. J was trimmed by 2 bases and V by 4 bases; bases with no gene match: 7. The V gene's germline CDR1 is WNHNN and CDR2 SYGVQD (reference sequence). This CDR3 region has 15 residues. CDR3 nucleotides: TGCGCCAGCAGTGCACGGGACAGTCTTAACACTGAAGCTTTCTTT. It translates to CASSARDSLNTEAFF.

V gene TRBV10-3 combines with J gene TRBJ2-5; D might be TRBD2 (7 bases). Trimming pared 4 bases from V and 2 bases from J, leaving 17 bases between. The germline gives CDR1 ENHRY, CDR2 SYGVKD. The CDR3 runs to 16 residues. CDR3 residues: CAISGLGGGGQETQYF. Written as DNA, the CDR3 is TGTGCCATCAGTGGGCTCGGAGGGGGGGGGCAAGAGACCCAGTACTTC.

V is TRBV4-1 and J is TRBJ1-5; D ambiguous. The CDR3 consists of 15 residues. V lost 0 bases to trimming and J lost 6 bases, with 12 bases between them. Germline assignment: CDR1 MGHRA and CDR2 YSYEKL. For the CDR3, the DNA is TGCGCCAGCAGCCAAGATTCATCTCGGGGTCAGCCCCAGCATTTT. Amino acids: CASSQDSSRGQPQHF.

The chain employs TRBV7-9 and TRBJ2-6; TRBD1 matches 7 bases. The V segment lost 8 bases and the J segment 1 base; nucleotides outside the gene matches: 2. The CDR3 extends over 14 amino acids. Germline lookup yields CDR1 SEHNR and CDR2 FQNEAQ (reference sequence). This CDR3 reads CASRRGSGANVLTF. In DNA, the CDR3 is TGTGCCAGCCGCAGGGGGTCTGGGGCCAACGTCCTGACTTTC.

The V call is TRBV18, the J call TRBJ2-7; TRBD1 is a possible D gene (5 bases). Germline-derived CDR1 and CDR2 are KGHSH and LQKENI. V was shortened by 3 bases and J by 2 bases, with 11 bases between the two germline ends. The length of the CDR3 is 14 residues. The CDR3 sequence is CASSPTATPYEQYF. The CDR3 region has the DNA TGTGCCAGCTCACCGACAGCTACCCCCTACGAGCAGTACTTC. The complete variable domain, with remaining parts taken from reference TRBV18 and TRBJ2-7, reads NAGVMQNPRHLVRRRGQEARLRCSPMKGHSHVYWYRQLPEEGLKFMVYLQKENIIDESGMPKERFSAEFPKEGPSILRIQQVVRGDSAAYFCASSPTATPYEQYFGPGTRLTVT.

Of note for this clone: The junction differs from germline at one of its ends, possibly a read error. The rearrangement uses TRBV5-1 and TRBJ2-6; possible D gene TRBD1, 5 bases. The CDR3 length is 15 residues. The V gene's germline CDR1 is SGHRS and CDR2 YFSETQ. The CDR3 is CASSSGMSGANGLTF. CDR3 in DNA: TGCGCCAGCAGCTCAGGGATGTCTGGGGCCAACGGCCTGACTTTC.

The rearrangement uses TRBV7-9 and TRBJ2-1; 8 bases match TRBD2. Germline trimming cut 2 bases from V and 8 bases from J; bases unmatched to any gene: 11. CDR1 SEHNR and CDR2 FQNEAQ come from the germline V gene (reference sequence). The CDR3 loop spans 16 amino acids. The CDR3 spells CASSLTFRGGHDEQFF. CDR3 nucleotides: TGTGCCAGCAGCTTAACTTTTCGGGGGGGCCACGATGAGCAGTTCTTC.

Regarding this clone: Its ends do not fully match the called genes, so a read error is possible. The rearrangement uses TRBV6-5 and TRBJ2-6; 8 positions match TRBD2. The CDR3 totals 16 residues. The germline V gene has CDR1 MNHEY and CDR2 SVGAGI. The CDR3: CASSLIRPGGANGLTF. CDR3 DNA sequence: TGTGCCAGCAGTTTGATCCGCCCGGGGGGGGCCAACGGCCTGACTTTC.

This chain joins TRBV29-1 and TRBJ2-3; a weak D match, TRBD2 (7 bases). The CDR3 totals 14 residues. Germline assignment: CDR1 SQVTM and CDR2 ANQGSEA. V was clipped by 6 bases and J by 0 bases, with 13 bases between them. CDR3 nucleotide sequence: TGCAGCGTCGGGGGGCAGTCTAGCACAGATACGCAGTATTTT. This sequence encodes CSVGGQSSTDTQYF.

This clone was seen only a few times. The chain couples TRBV27 to TRBJ1-5; 10 nucleotides agree with TRBD1. The CDR3 runs to 15 residues. With V trimmed by 1 base and J by 6 bases, 3 bases remained unmatched. CDR1 is MNHEY, CDR2 SMNVEV, per germline (reference sequence). CDR3 nucleotide sequence: TGTGCCAGCAGTTTATTGGGACAGGGGATTCAGCCCCAGCATTTT. It is translated as CASSLLGQGIQPQHF.

The rearrangement links TRBV15 to TRBJ2-1, with 8 bases that match TRBD2. V shed 0 bases and J 8 bases; nucleotides not matched to a gene: 6. The CDR3 covers 15 residues. Germline V gene lookup returns CDR1 LNHNV and CDR2 YYDKDF (reference sequence). CDR3 coding DNA: TGTGCCACCAGCAGAGATCTGGCGGGAGGCCATGAGCAGTTCTTC. Amino acids: CATSRDLAGGHEQFF.

This clone was seen only once. V usage is TRBV7-8 and J usage is TRBJ2-2; D is undetermined. CDR1 and CDR2 (germline): SGHVS, FQNEAQ. The CDR3 is made up of 15 amino acids. V was cut by 2 bases and J by 3 bases, with 10 bases left in between. This chain's CDR3 is CASSLWQRDTGELFF. For the CDR3, the DNA is TGTGCCAGCAGCTTATGGCAACGGGACACCGGGGAGCTGTTTTTT.

This clone has just a few counts. The chain is built from TRBV15 and TRBJ1-2; 9 positions match TRBD1. The CDR3 is 16 residues long. CDR1 and CDR2 (germline): LNHNV, YYDKDF (reference sequence). V dropped 1 base and J dropped 2; count of bases not matched to a gene: 5. CDR3 region: CATSRVTGGANYGYTF. The CDR3 DNA is TGTGCCACCAGCAGAGTAACAGGGGGCGCGAACTATGGCTACACCTTC.

This clone was detected a few times. The rearrangement links TRBV7-9 to TRBJ1-6; 7 bases are shared with TRBD1. J gave up 9 bases and V 0 bases, and 5 bases lay outside the gene matches. CDR1 and CDR2 from the germline V gene are SEHNR and FQNEAQ (reference sequence). This CDR3 region has 15 residues. CDR3 DNA: TGTGCCAGCAGCTTAGCCAGAAACAGGGGTTCACCCCTCCACTTT. This translates into CASSLARNRGSPLHF.

This clone was seen only once. The rearrangement joins TRBV7-3 to TRBJ2-2; 7 positions agree with TRBD2. The CDR3 has 14 residues. The ends lost 4 bases at V and 5 bases at J; junction bases unmatched: 4. CDR1 SGHTA and CDR2 FQGTGA come from the germline V gene. Here the CDR3 DNA reads TGTGCCAGCAGCTCTTCTAGCGGAACCGGGGAGCTGTTTTTT. Translation: CASSSSSGTGELFF. The whole variable domain, filled in from reference TRBV7-3 and TRBJ2-2, reads GAGVSQTPSNKVTEKGKYVELRCDPISGHTALYWYRQSLGQGPEFLIYFQGTGAADDSGLPNDRFFAVRPEGSVSTLKIQRTERGDSAVYLCASSSSSGTGELFFGEGSRLTVL.

The chain links TRBV4-1 to TRBJ2-7; 8 bases agree with TRBD1. After removal of 3 bases from V and 7 bases from J, the junction contained 8 bases not matched to a gene. Germline V gene data show CDR1 as MGHRA and CDR2 as YSYEKL. The CDR3 contains 14 residues. The CDR3: CASSQISGGGEQYF. The CDR3 DNA follows: TGCGCCAGCAGCCAGATATCAGGGGGCGGTGAGCAGTACTTC.

This chain uses TRBV28 with TRBJ2-1; TRBD2 agrees at 8 bases. The CDR3 is 16 residues long. The V segment lost 7 bases and the J segment 2 bases; nucleotides outside the gene matches: 10. The germline CDR1 and CDR2 sequences are MDHEN and SYDVKM. The CDR3 nucleotides are TGTGCCAGCACCTTAAGGGGCGGGAGGACCTACAATGAGCAGTTCTTC. Translated: CASTLRGGRTYNEQFF. Together with reference TRBV28 and TRBJ2-1, the CDR3 gives the full variable domain: DVKVTQSSRYLVKRTGEKVFLECVQDMDHENMFWYRQDPGLGLRLIYFSYDVKMKEKGDIPEGYSVSREKKERFSLILESASTNQTSMYLCASTLRGGRTYNEQFFGPGTRLTVL.

V gene TRBV6-1 combines with J gene TRBJ2-2; D might be TRBD2 (6 bases). This CDR3 contains 13 residues. Germline V gives CDR1 MNHNS, CDR2 SASEGT. The germline V and J ends were trimmed by 6 bases and 5 bases, with 10 bases remaining between them. CDR3 amino acids: CASRAGVTGELFF. In nucleotides, the CDR3 is TGTGCCAGCAGAGCGGGCGTAACCGGGGAGCTGTTTTTT.

This sequence joins TRBV18 and TRBJ2-2, with unresolved D. The V end was cut by 3 bases, the J end by 0 bases, with 20 bases between. CDR1 is KGHSH and CDR2 is LQKENI in the germline V gene. The CDR3 contains 19 residues. The CDR3 region has the DNA TGTGCCAGCTCACCCCGGTTTGGTCGAGATCTAGCGAACACCGGGGAGCTGTTTTTT. It is translated as CASSPRFGRDLANTGELFF.

The chain uses TRBV6-5 and TRBJ2-3, with 9 bases that match TRBD2. With V trimmed by 4 bases and J by 4 bases, 6 bases remained unmatched. Germline CDR1 MNHEY, CDR2 SVGAGI. The CDR3 length is 15 residues. As DNA, the CDR3 is TGTGCCAGCAGTTCCGCGGGGGGGGAGTCAGATACGCAGTATTTT. This encodes CASSSAGGESDTQYF.

This clone was observed a handful of times. V gene TRBV9 combines with J gene TRBJ2-1; maybe TRBD2 (7 bases). Germline V lookup: CDR1 SGDLS, CDR2 YYNGEE. This CDR3 region has 14 residues. V shed 6 bases and J shed 5 bases, with 15 bases lying between them. The CDR3 nucleotides are TGTGCCAGCACGAGGGGGGGCAGGGACAATGAGCAGTTCTTC. Protein product: CASTRGGRDNEQFF.

This sequence joins TRBV4-3 and TRBJ2-3, with D maybe TRBD2 (6 bases). Germline loops: CDR1 LGHNA, CDR2 YSLEER. The CDR3 extends over 16 amino acids. Trimming shortened V by 0 bases and J by 4 bases, and 14 bases separated the two germline ends. CDR3: CASSQEWGSGADTQYF. The DNA for the CDR3 is TGCGCCAGCAGCCAAGAATGGGGGTCGGGAGCAGATACGCAGTATTTT.

This sequence joins TRBV5-6 and TRBJ2-7; D possibly corresponds to TRBD1 (5 bases). From germline, CDR1 is SGHDT and CDR2 YYEEEE. V lost 3 bases and J 3 bases, leaving 13 bases between the germline ends. CDR3 length: 14 residues. The CDR3 spells CASSSTVQIYEQYF. CDR3 DNA sequence: TGTGCCAGCAGCTCGACAGTCCAAATCTACGAGCAGTACTTC. Variable domain in full (rest from reference TRBV5-6 and TRBJ2-7): DAGVTQSPTHLIKTRGQQVTLRCSPKSGHDTVSWYQQALGQGPQFIFQYYEEEERQRGNFPDRFSGHQFPNYSSELNVNALLLGDSALYLCASSSTVQIYEQYFGPGTRLTVT.